These T cell receptor beta chains were read from a single sample in a study of breast tumors, draining lymph nodes, adjacent tissues. TCRdb analysed the multiplex PCR reads with MiXCR anew, one entry per CDR3 protein. This table has 120,000 or so distinct CDR3 sequences, nearly 20% appearing once. Sequencing input: axillary lymph node tissue. Receptors were obtained from a female donor with breast cancer. Some clones in this sample may be carry-over from other donors' samples. CDR3s include the opening cysteine and the closing phenylalanine or tryptophan. The D gene is left open where the match is weak. Where a row states a size, it is once, few, many or the class of an expanded clone; other rows omit it.

>TRBV6-1|TRBJ1-6|many|.
TGTGCCAGCAGTGAGCGGTCCGGTTTACGAGGCCTCCACTTT
CASSERSGLRGLHF
>TRBV6-5|TRBJ2-7|many|TRBD2
TGTGCCAGCAGCCGCATGACTAGCGGCTACGAGCAGTACTTC
CASSRMTSGYEQYF
>TRBV7-9|TRBJ1-1|.|.
TGTGCCAGCAGCCCCCAGGGTTCGGGCACTGAAGCTTTCTTT
CASSPQGSGTEAFF
>TRBV27|TRBJ2-5|.|TRBD2
TGTGCCAGCAGGCCCCGCGGGGGGTGGGAGACCCAGTACTTC
CASRPRGGWETQYF
>TRBV29-1|TRBJ2-3|many|TRBD1
TGCAGCGTTGAGGACAGGGGGCGAGATACGCAGTATTTT
CSVEDRGRDTQYF
>TRBV6-6|TRBJ1-5|many|TRBD1
TGTGCCAGCACCAAAAAGGAGGGGGCAGGTCAGCCCCAGCATTTT
CASTKKEGAGQPQHF
>TRBV14|TRBJ2-7|many|.
TGTGCCACCTCGACGACGTACGAGCAGTACTTC
CATSTTYEQYF
>TRBV5-1|TRBJ1-4|many|.
TGCGCCAGCAGCAGAACCGGGACGGTGAATGAAAAACTGTTTTTT
CASSRTGTVNEKLFF
>TRBV6-1|TRBJ2-2|.|.
TGTGCCAGCCGCCTACAAACAGGGTTAGGATCCGGGGAGCTGTTTTTT
CASRLQTGLGSGELFF
>TRBV29-1|TRBJ2-1|many|.
TGCAGCGTTGAAGATCCAGGGAATGAGCAGTTCTTC
CSVEDPGNEQFF
>TRBV20-1|TRBJ2-1|many|TRBD2
TGCAGTGCTAGAGACGAGACTAGCGGGGCCGGTGGGCATGAGCAGTTCTTC
CSARDETSGAGGHEQFF
>TRBV7-3|TRBJ2-3|many|.
TGTGCCAGCATCGTGCGGGGCACAGATACGCAGTATTTT
CASIVRGTDTQYF